Following are 14 T cell receptor beta chains from one sample sequenced in a study of response to subunit inactivated influenza vaccine. TCRdb re-derived calls from the RT-PCR reads in MiXCR, one entry per CDR3 protein. Here the sample spans about 480,000 distinct CDR3 sequences, less than 30% being singletons. The source material was CD4+ T cells sorted from PBMCs, sampled about 5 days after vaccination. These receptors were obtained from a man over 45 who received an inactivated influenza vaccine.

This clonotype was seen more than once but under ten times. The rearrangement links TRBV10-2 to TRBJ2-2, with 8 bases aligning to TRBD2. The germline gives CDR1 WSHSY, CDR2 SAAADI. CDR3 length: 15 residues. The V gene end was trimmed by 6 bases and the J gene end by 7 bases; junction bases not matched to a gene: 10. The CDR3 DNA reads as TGCGCCAGCAGACCGGGACTAGTGGGCGTCGGGGAGCTGTTTTTT. Its translation is CASRPGLVGVGELFF.

The chain is built from TRBV5-1 and TRBJ2-6; D is unclear. The V and J ends lost 2 bases and 2 bases respectively, with 5 bases between them. The CDR3 loop spans 14 amino acids. CDR1 and CDR2 from the germline V gene are SGHRS and YFSETQ. This chain's CDR3 is CASSLTTGANVLTF. CDR3 DNA: TGCGCCAGCAGCTTAACCACTGGGGCCAACGTCCTGACTTTC.

This chain joins TRBV20-1 and TRBJ2-1; 7 nucleotides align to TRBD1. The CDR3 runs to 15 residues. Trimming at V came to 5 bases and at J to 0 bases, leaving 7 bases not matched to a gene. Looked up from germline, CDR1 is DFQATT and CDR2 is SNEGSKA (reference sequence). The CDR3 nucleotides read TGCAGTGCTCGACCGGGACAGAGCTCCTACAATGAGCAGTTCTTC. Amino acids: CSARPGQSSYNEQFF.

The rearrangement links TRBV28 to TRBJ2-3; 7 bases agree with TRBD1. Germline CDR1 and CDR2: MDHEN and SYDVKM. V trimming: 6 bases; J trimming: 10 bases; junction bases outside the gene matches: 10. CDR3 length: 13 residues. This CDR3 reads CASSLVQGSSQYF. CDR3 DNA sequence: TGTGCCAGCAGCCTGGTACAGGGGAGTTCGCAGTATTTT.

Only a few counts were recorded for this clonotype. V usage is TRBV5-6 and J usage is TRBJ2-1; 7 bases are a match to TRBD1. V trimming: 5 bases; J trimming: 12 bases; junction bases outside the gene matches: 11. The CDR3 runs to 13 residues. Germline V gene lookup returns CDR1 SGHDT and CDR2 YYEEEE. In DNA, the CDR3 is TGTGCCAGCAGTCCCCAGGGGGTTCGTTCGCAGTTCTTC. It is translated as CASSPQGVRSQFF. Full variable domain (outside the CDR3, taken from reference TRBV5-6 and TRBJ2-1): DAGVTQSPTHLIKTRGQQVTLRCSPKSGHDTVSWYQQALGQGPQFIFQYYEEEERQRGNFPDRFSGHQFPNYSSELNVNALLLGDSALYLCASSPQGVRSQFFGPGTRLTVL.

The rearrangement uses TRBV11-2 and TRBJ2-3; 8 bases align to TRBD2. Germline-derived CDR1 and CDR2 are SGHAT and FQNNGV. After removal of 1 base from V and 4 bases from J, the junction contained 16 bases not matched to a gene. The CDR3 totals 19 residues. CDR3 residues: CASSLVGTRGGNLADTQYF. The CDR3 DNA is TGTGCCAGCAGCTTAGTTGGGACCCGCGGGGGGAATTTAGCAGATACGCAGTATTTT.

This clonotype was observed a few times. The gene calls are TRBV30 and TRBJ2-1; no clear D gene. Trimming pared 4 bases from V and 6 bases from J, leaving 10 bases between. This CDR3 has 12 residues. Germline V lookup: CDR1 GTSNPN, CDR2 SVGIG (reference sequence). CDR3 sequence (DNA): TGTGCCTGGACCCGTTTGGGCAATGAGCAGTTCTTC. This encodes CAWTRLGNEQFF. Full variable domain (rest looked up from reference TRBV30 and TRBJ2-1): SQTIHQWPATLVQPVGSPLSLECTVEGTSNPNLYWYRQAAGRGLQLLFYSVGIGQISSEVPQNLSASRPQDRQFILSSKKLLLSDSGFYLCAWTRLGNEQFFGPGTRLTVL.

The rearrangement joins TRBV7-9 to TRBJ2-7, with a weak D call TRBD1 (5 bases). Per germline, CDR1 SEHNR and CDR2 FQNEAQ (reference sequence). V was cut by 5 bases and J by 2 bases, with 13 bases left in between. CDR3 length equals 14 residues. The CDR3 nucleotides are TGTGCCAGCAGCGGTGGGGCAGGACCCTACGAGCAGTACTTC. Encoded protein: CASSGGAGPYEQYF.

This chain joins TRBV2 and TRBJ2-7; no firm D call. CDR1 SNHLY and CDR2 FYNNEI come from the germline V gene. The V gene lost 2 bases and the J gene lost 7 bases, with 6 bases spanning the gap. This CDR3 contains 11 residues. The chain's CDR3 is CASSETWEQYF. The CDR3 DNA is TGTGCCAGCAGTGAAACCTGGGAGCAGTACTTC.

V gene TRBV28 combines with J gene TRBJ2-5; D is perhaps TRBD1 or TRBD2 (6 bases each). CDR3 length: 12 amino acids. Trimming cost V 5 bases and J 9 bases, with 13 bases left between them. CDR1 and CDR2 from the germline V gene are MDHEN and SYDVKM. The CDR3, as DNA: TGTGCCAGCAGTCAAGGGGGGAGGCCCCAGTACTTC. Amino acids: CASSQGGRPQYF.

This clonotype was detected a few times. The J gene is TRBJ2-2, the V gene TRBV7-2, with a tentative D call TRBD1 (6 bases). V was trimmed by 6 bases and J by 0 bases, leaving 17 bases between them. The CDR3 extends over 17 amino acids. The germline CDR1 and CDR2 sequences are SGHTA and FQGNSA. CDR3 sequence: CASSQYTGSANTGELFF. The DNA of the CDR3 is TGTGCCAGCAGTCAATATACAGGGTCCGCGAACACCGGGGAGCTGTTTTTT.

Points on this clonotype: A much bigger clone sits one base away, suggesting this may be a read error. V and J are TRBV5-1 and TRBJ2-1; the D gene is possibly TRBD2 (7 bases). The CDR3 extends over 15 amino acids. Germline CDR1 reads SGHRS; CDR2 reads YFSETQ. CDR3 amino acids: CASSLGGGPYNEHFF. DNA for the CDR3: TGCGCCAGCAGCTTGGGGGGGGGCCCCTACAATGAGCATTTCTTC.

V gene TRBV5-1 combines with J gene TRBJ2-3; unclear D gene. From germline, CDR1 is SGHRS and CDR2 YFSETQ. Trimming stripped 5 bases from V and 6 bases from J, with 16 bases between. This CDR3 has 14 residues. CDR3 region: CASRVRWGGDTQYF. In DNA, the CDR3 is TGCGCCAGCAGGGTGCGCTGGGGTGGGGATACGCAGTATTTT.

This clonotype has just a few counts. The CDR3, as DNA: TGTGCCAGCAGCTTAGCAACGCTCCAATCCGACACCATATATTTT. Its protein is CASSLATLQSDTIYF. The rearrangement links TRBV7-2 to TRBJ1-3; D call uncertain. Per germline, CDR1 SGHTA and CDR2 FQGNSA. The V and J ends lost 0 bases and 8 bases respectively, with 14 bases between them. The CDR3 loop spans 15 amino acids.